The clone carrying this TCR beta chain occurred once. What it binds is not known. The record originates from a study of cytomegalovirus exposure and HLA in healthy donors. Study overall: An early data release held tens of millions of unique TCRs from HLA-typed donors. Broader study findings: A further, later analysis showed that HLA-associated TCR beta chains (compared with equally common others) were more clonally expanded.

The PCR made use of 60 Vbeta and 13 Jbeta primers. Only in-frame clones appear in the TCRdb table, and some are missing; sequencing was by immunoSEQ multiplex PCR. The table includes 200,000 or so clones, about four fifths detected once. V shed 0 bases and J 2 bases; nucleotides not matched to a gene: 7. There are 18 residues in the CDR3. Germline assignment: CDR1 LGHNA and CDR2 YSLEER. V gene TRBV4-3 combines with J gene TRBJ2-3; 11 nucleotides line up with TRBD2. The sequenced sample was PBMCs. The TCR comes from a woman in her forties or fifties in good health and CMV-seropositive. The CDR3 nucleotides are TGCGCCAGCAGCCAAGAACTAGCGGGGGATCTTGCCACAGATACGCAGTATTTT. Translation gives CASSQELAGDLATDTQYF.